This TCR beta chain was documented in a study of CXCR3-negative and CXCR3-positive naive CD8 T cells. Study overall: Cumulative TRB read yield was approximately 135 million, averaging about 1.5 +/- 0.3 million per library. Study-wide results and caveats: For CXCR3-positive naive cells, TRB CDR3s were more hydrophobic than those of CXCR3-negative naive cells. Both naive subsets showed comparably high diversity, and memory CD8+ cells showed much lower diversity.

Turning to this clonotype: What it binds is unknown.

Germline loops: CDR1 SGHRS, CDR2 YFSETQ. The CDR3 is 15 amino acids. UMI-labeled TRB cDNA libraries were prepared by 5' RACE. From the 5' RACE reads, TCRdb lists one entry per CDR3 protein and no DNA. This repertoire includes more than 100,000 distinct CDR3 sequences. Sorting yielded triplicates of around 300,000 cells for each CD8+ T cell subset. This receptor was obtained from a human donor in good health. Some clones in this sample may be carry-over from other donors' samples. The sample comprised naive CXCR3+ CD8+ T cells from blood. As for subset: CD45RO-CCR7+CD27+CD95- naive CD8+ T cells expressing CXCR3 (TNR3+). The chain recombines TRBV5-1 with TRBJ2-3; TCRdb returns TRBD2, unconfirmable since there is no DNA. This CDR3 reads CASSDQRGFTDTQYF.